These 22 T cell receptor beta chains originate from one sample sequenced in a study of OX40 agonist ivuxolimab in advanced cancers. Sequenced by immunoSEQ multiplex PCR; TCRdb stores in-frame clones only, minus some. The repertoire holds roughly 60,000 clones, with approximately 92% as singletons. Sequenced here: CD4+ or CD8+ T cells sorted from blood, sampled in a trial of the OX40 agonist ivuxolimab. These receptors were taken from an adult with an advanced solid tumor such as melanoma, head and neck, liver or kidney cancer.

This clone was seen a handful of times. The chain couples TRBV5-6 to TRBJ1-1; 7 nucleotides match TRBD1. CDR3 size: 14 residues. Germline values: CDR1 SGHDT, CDR2 YYEEEE. The V segment lost 0 bases and the J segment 4 bases; nucleotides outside the gene matches: 3. CDR3 in DNA: TGTGCCAGCAGCTTGGCAGGGGGGTTCACTGAAGCTTTCTTT. This translates into CASSLAGGFTEAFF. The entire variable domain, with the rest obtained from reference TRBV5-6 and TRBJ1-1, is as follows: DAGVTQSPTHLIKTRGQQVTLRCSPKSGHDTVSWYQQALGQGPQFIFQYYEEEERQRGNFPDRFSGHQFPNYSSELNVNALLLGDSALYLCASSLAGGFTEAFFGQGTRLTVV.

This chain connects TRBV27 to TRBJ2-1, with D possibly being TRBD1 (5 bases). The V and J ends lost 7 bases and 5 bases respectively, with 15 bases between them. There are 14 residues in the CDR3. Germline CDR1 and CDR2: MNHEY and SMNVEV (reference sequence). DNA of the CDR3: TGTGCCAGCATTGGGTTTGACAGTGACAATGAGCAGTTCTTC. It codes for CASIGFDSDNEQFF.

The genes are TRBV9 and TRBJ2-7, with D perhaps matching TRBD1 (5 bases). CDR1 and CDR2 (germline): SGDLS, YYNGEE. CDR3 length: 13 amino acids. The V end lost 4 bases, the J end lost 7 bases, and 15 bases lay between the germline ends. CDR3 DNA sequence: TGTGCCAGCAGCATTCGTGGGGCTGGGGAGCAGTACTTC. Amino acids: CASSIRGAGEQYF. Full variable domain (missing parts from reference TRBV9 and TRBJ2-7): DSGVTQTPKHLITATGQRVTLRCSPRSGDLSVYWYQQSLDQGLQFLIQYYNGEERAKGNILERFSAQQFPDLHSELNLSSLELGDSALYFCASSIRGAGEQYFGPGTRLTVT.

This clone was recorded once. This rearrangement joins TRBV9 to TRBJ2-1; D possibly matches TRBD1 or TRBD2 (5 bases each). Between the trimmed V and J ends, which lost 0 bases and 0 bases, there was a span of 7 bases. CDR3 size: 15 residues. Germline-derived CDR1 and CDR2 are SGDLS and YYNGEE. CDR3 region: CASSVAGTSYNEQFF. DNA for the CDR3: TGTGCCAGCAGCGTAGCCGGGACCTCCTACAATGAGCAGTTCTTC.

The chain is built from TRBV5-1 and TRBJ1-1, with 7 bases that match TRBD1. The CDR3 has 15 amino acids. Germline V gene lookup returns CDR1 SGHRS and CDR2 YFSETQ. V lost 0 bases to trimming and J lost 5 bases; unmatched junction nucleotides: 7. The CDR3 spells CASSLASGGLTEAFF. CDR3 DNA: TGCGCCAGCAGCTTGGCCTCAGGGGGGTTGACTGAAGCTTTCTTT.

This chain joins TRBV5-1 and TRBJ1-1; no reliable D call. The CDR3 is 15 residues long. CDR1 and CDR2 (germline): SGHRS, YFSETQ. V was clipped by 4 bases and J by 6 bases, with 19 bases between them. CDR3 nucleotides: TGCGCCAGCAGCATAAGTACGGGAGCGCTCGCTGAAGCTTTCTTT. The encoded protein is CASSISTGALAEAFF. The entire variable domain, with the rest obtained from reference TRBV5-1 and TRBJ1-1, is as follows: KAGVTQTPRYLIKTRGQQVTLSCSPISGHRSVSWYQQTPGQGLQFLFEYFSETQRNKGNFPGRFSGRQFSNSRSEMNVSTLELGDSALYLCASSISTGALAEAFFGQGTRLTVV.

DNA of the CDR3: TGCAGCGTTCAAACCGGGGTGAGATTGGACGAGCAGTACTTC. This sequence encodes CSVQTGVRLDEQYF. The chain has TRBV29-1 and TRBJ2-7, with D perhaps matching TRBD2 (5 bases). The CDR3 sequence is 14 residues long. CDR1 and CDR2 from the germline V gene are SQVTM and ANQGSEA. The V and J ends lost 5 bases and 5 bases respectively, with 19 bases between them.

The V gene is TRBV19, the J gene TRBJ1-1, with D possibly being TRBD1 (6 bases). The V end lost 3 bases, the J end lost 3 bases, and 11 bases lay between the germline ends. The CDR3 runs 14 residues. Germline-derived CDR1 and CDR2 are LNHDA and SQIVND (reference sequence). For the CDR3, the DNA is TGTGCCAGTAGTATTGGGGGCCCGGACACTGAAGCTTTCTTT. This codes for CASSIGGPDTEAFF.

J is TRBJ2-2 and V is TRBV7-9; 11 bases line up with TRBD2. The V gene's germline CDR1 is SEHNR and CDR2 FQNEAQ (reference sequence). The CDR3 extends over 16 amino acids. V was pared by 5 bases and J by 5 bases, with 7 bases of the junction left unmatched. The CDR3 region is CASSPTSGRGTGELFF. As DNA, the CDR3 is TGTGCCAGCAGCCCTACTAGCGGGAGAGGTACCGGGGAGCTGTTTTTT.

V gene TRBV28 combines with J gene TRBJ1-1; the D gene is possibly TRBD1 (5 bases). Trimming stripped 3 bases from V and 5 bases from J, with 13 bases between. Germline V CDR1 and CDR2: MDHEN, SYDVKM. The CDR3 runs 14 residues. Here the CDR3 reads CASSFRAAGTEAFF. CDR3 DNA: TGTGCCAGCAGTTTTCGGGCCGCAGGGACTGAAGCTTTCTTT.

This chain links TRBV29-1 with TRBJ2-2; 7 nucleotides agree with TRBD1. This CDR3 is built from 16 residues. Trimming removed 3 bases from V and 0 bases from J; junction bases left unmatched: 7. Germline V gene lookup returns CDR1 SQVTM and CDR2 ANQGSEA. The CDR3 bases are TGCAGCGTTGAGTTCAGGGGGAGCGCGAACACCGGGGAGCTGTTTTTT. This translates into CSVEFRGSANTGELFF.

The gene calls are TRBV6-5 and TRBJ2-1; 15 nucleotides match TRBD2. Germline-derived CDR1 and CDR2 are MNHEY and SVGAGI. V gave up 2 bases and J gave up 8 bases; unmatched junction bases: 4. The CDR3 has 16 amino acids. In nucleotides, the CDR3 is TGTGCCAGCAGTTACCCCGGACTAGCGGGGGGGGATGAGCAGTTCTTC. Its protein is CASSYPGLAGGDEQFF.

The V call is TRBV28, the J call TRBJ2-1; 8 nucleotides align to TRBD2. With V trimmed by 7 bases and J by 6 bases, 11 bases remained unmatched. The CDR3 has 15 residues. Germline V lookup: CDR1 MDHEN, CDR2 SYDVKM. The CDR3 bases are TGTGCCAGCACCCGAATTATAGCGGGATTCAATGAGCAGTTCTTC. Its protein product is CASTRIIAGFNEQFF.

The rearrangement uses TRBV9 and TRBJ2-2; unclear D gene. CDR1 and CDR2 from the germline V gene are SGDLS and YYNGEE. This CDR3 is 14 amino acids long. The ends were cut back, 0 bases at V and 7 bases at J, with 10 bases in the middle. The CDR3 sequence: CASSVEGFIGELFF. The CDR3 DNA sequence: TGTGCCAGCAGCGTAGAAGGGTTCATCGGGGAGCTGTTTTTT.

This chain connects TRBV7-3 to TRBJ2-1, with TRBD2 matching 9 bases. V was pared by 4 bases and J by 10 bases, with 2 bases of the junction left unmatched. The germline V gene encodes CDR1 SGHTA and CDR2 FQGTGA. This CDR3 comprises 12 residues. CDR3 sequence: CASSSTSGEQFF. The DNA for the CDR3 is TGTGCCAGCAGCTCGACTAGCGGCGAGCAGTTCTTC.

The chain has TRBV9 and TRBJ2-2; 11 bases match TRBD2. CDR3 size: 16 residues. Germline V gives CDR1 SGDLS, CDR2 YYNGEE. J lost 4 bases, V lost 0 bases, and 2 bases had no gene match. The DNA of the CDR3 is TGTGCCAGCAGCGTAGTCACTAGCGGGAGCACCGGGGAGCTGTTTTTT. Its protein is CASSVVTSGSTGELFF.

The chain recombines TRBV27 with TRBJ2-5, with D perhaps TRBD2 (7 bases). Trimming removed 5 bases at V and 4 bases at J, with 14 bases between. The germline CDR1 and CDR2 sequences are MNHEY and SMNVEV (reference sequence). The CDR3 consists of 14 residues. CDR3 DNA sequence: TGTGCCAGCAGTCAAGGGGGGGCGGGAGAGACCCAGTACTTC. This encodes CASSQGGAGETQYF.

The chain has TRBV11-2 and TRBJ1-1, with D hard to call. Germline CDR1 reads SGHAT; CDR2 reads FQNNGV. The CDR3 extends over 18 amino acids. V dropped 2 bases and J dropped 5 bases, with 24 bases sitting between them. The CDR3 spells CASSLRAWSDGMETEAFF. The CDR3 coding sequence is TGTGCCAGCAGCTTACGAGCGTGGTCAGACGGTATGGAGACTGAAGCTTTCTTT. The full variable domain, in which reference TRBV11-2 and TRBJ1-1 provide the parts outside the CDR3, is EAGVAQSPRYKIIEKRQSVAFWCNPISGHATLYWYQQILGQGPKLLIQFQNNGVVDDSQLPKDRFSAERLKGVDSTLKIQPAKLEDSAVYLCASSLRAWSDGMETEAFFGQGTRLTVV.

CDR3 bases: TGTGCCAGCAGCTTAGAAGAGGGTAACACCGGGGAGCTGTTTTTT. Protein product: CASSLEEGNTGELFF. This chain uses TRBV7-9 with TRBJ2-2; the D gene is possibly TRBD2 (5 bases). Trimming took off 1 base at V and 2 bases at J, with 8 bases between the two ends. This CDR3 is built from 15 residues. The V gene's germline CDR1 is SEHNR and CDR2 FQNEAQ (reference sequence).

This clone was seen only once. V usage is TRBV15 and J usage is TRBJ1-5; D is possibly TRBD1 (5 bases). The V gene lost 0 bases and the J gene lost 1 base, with 13 bases spanning the gap. The germline V gene has CDR1 LNHNV and CDR2 YYDKDF (reference sequence). The CDR3 length is 17 residues. The CDR3 protein is CATSRDRVVRSNQPQHF. CDR3 DNA: TGTGCCACCAGCAGAGACAGGGTAGTTAGGAGCAATCAGCCCCAGCATTTT.

This chain links TRBV15 with TRBJ2-1; D unresolved. Germline V lookup: CDR1 LNHNV, CDR2 YYDKDF (reference sequence). The CDR3 sequence is 12 residues long. V lost 2 bases, J lost 9 bases, and 8 bases lay in between. CDR3 in amino acids: CATSRHNTEQFF. As DNA, the CDR3 is TGTGCCACCAGCAGACACAACACTGAGCAGTTCTTC. The variable domain in full, completed from reference TRBV15 and TRBJ2-1, reads DAMVIQNPRYQVTQFGKPVTLSCSQTLNHNVMYWYQQKSSQAPKLLFHYYDKDFNNEADTPDNFQSRRPNTSFCFLDIRSPGLGDTAMYLCATSRHNTEQFFGPGTRLTVL.

This chain uses TRBV27 with TRBJ1-1; D is ambiguous. Germline loops: CDR1 MNHEY, CDR2 SMNVEV (reference sequence). Deletions cut 4 bases from V and 1 base from J, with 7 bases between. The CDR3 is 13 residues long. The CDR3 coding sequence is TGTGCCAGCAGTTATGGGCGGAACACTGAAGCTTTCTTT. Protein sequence: CASSYGRNTEAFF.